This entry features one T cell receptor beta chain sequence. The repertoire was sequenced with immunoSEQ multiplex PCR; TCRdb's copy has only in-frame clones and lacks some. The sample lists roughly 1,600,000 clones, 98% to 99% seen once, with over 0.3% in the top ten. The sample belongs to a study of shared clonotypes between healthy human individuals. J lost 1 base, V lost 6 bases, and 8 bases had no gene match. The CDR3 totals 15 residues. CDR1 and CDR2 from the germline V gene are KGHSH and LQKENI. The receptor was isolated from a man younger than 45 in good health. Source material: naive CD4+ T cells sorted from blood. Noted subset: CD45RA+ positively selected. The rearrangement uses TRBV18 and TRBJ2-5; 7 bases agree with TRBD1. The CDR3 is CASSRQGNFQETQYF. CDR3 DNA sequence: TGTGCCAGCTCCAGACAGGGTAATTTCCAAGAGACCCAGTACTTC.